This TCR beta chain was recorded in a study of T cell responses to AZD1222 COVID-19 vaccine. This table comes from immunoSEQ multiplex PCR, and its TCRdb copy is limited to in-frame clones, with some not included. The sample carries some 130,000 clones, approximately 94% recorded once. This TCR came from an adult in good health. The sequencing used peripheral blood, collected on day 0 of AZD1222 vaccination.

CDR3 loop: CASGLVLGNSNQPQHF. The CDR3 DNA is TGTGCTAGTGGTTTGGTACTTGGGAACAGCAATCAGCCCCAGCATTTT. The chain has TRBV12-5 and TRBJ1-5; no clear D. This CDR3 is built from 16 residues. CDR1 and CDR2 (germline): LGHNT, FRNRAP. V was shortened by 0 bases and J by 1 base, with 10 bases between the two germline ends.